This T cell receptor beta chain is drawn from a study of blood T cells in healthy people across ages (dated by TCRdb to the mid-2010s). Background for the entire study: In model experiments, template switching captured about one uniquely barcoded TCR beta cDNA molecule for every two T cells. To avoid experimental bias, donors of different ages were spread randomly across the sequencing lanes. Using deep sequencing normalized with unique cDNA molecular identifiers, the study measured how TCR beta repertoire diversity changes with age. Two additional independent replicas of 1 million unique cDNA reads from the same blood draw were analyzed for two donors (one aged 18 to 30 and one aged 80 or older). The donors were split into four age groups: young (average about 15 years), middle-aged (roughly 39), aged (approximately 60) and long-lived (approximately 80).

Taken from cysteine to phenylalanine, the CDR3 has 16 residues. Only the CDR3 DNA is retained, 48 bases long and in frame from the first base. CDR1 and CDR2 were assigned from the germline V gene as SQVTM and ANQGSEA. Trimming removed 1 base from V and 5 bases from J, leaving 20 bases between the germline ends. Library generation was performed with 5' RACE. For sequencing, an Illumina HiSeq 2500 was employed. A second roughly 6 to 12 cycle PCR used a sample-barcoded 5' primer and a J-beta primer mix. Each TCR beta cDNA molecule received a unique molecular identifier from a template-switch 5' adaptor carrying 12 random nucleotides. Each sample yielded at least 2.5 million CDR3-containing paired-end reads. First-strand cDNA synthesis was performed from all RNA using the Mint cDNA synthesis kit, with priming by a TRBC-specific oligonucleotide. All cDNA was treated with uracil-DNA glycosylase and then went through a first 18-cycle PCR with the universal primers M1SS and BC2_uni_R. The study's own analysis went as follows. For normalization, 1 million high-quality reads, each with a distinct molecular identifier, were randomly selected from each sample. Reads with shared molecular identifiers were discarded instead of being binned into consensus sequences. MiTCR, with a Q25 quality threshold and the strictest error-elimination algorithm, was used for CDR3 identification, clonotype clustering and error correction. A nonparametric unseen species model with Euler transformation was used to estimate a lower bound on total TCR beta diversity. Using fastp at Q25 and MiXCR, TCRdb reprocessed the public reads and kept productive beta chains. One record per CDR3 amino acid sequence lists the most common genes and DNA. TCRdb, not the authors, supplied the V and J calls. The sample records about 570,000 distinct CDR3 sequences, 27% of which are singletons. The ten biggest clones cover around 20% of the sample.

This clonotype occurred once. This clone's antigen is unknown. No quality values exist for individual bases; no much larger clone is one base distant. Results and caveats for the whole study, not just this receptor: The CMV infection status of donors was not known, potentially confounding age-related changes in expanded clonotypes. Total diversity estimates from one million sequenced T cells were considered lower bounds and underestimates. Because profiling used bulk unsorted PBMCs, naive and antigen-experienced compartments could not be compared conclusively. The percentage of naive T cells measured by flow cytometry correlated strongly with observed TCR beta diversity. Compared with the aged group, the long-lived group had more naive CD4+ T cells, fewer expanded clones and increased TCR diversity, suggesting age selection. As age increased, observed TCR beta diversity per million T cells dropped in a roughly linear way, and a significant reduction was already evident by age 40.

The roughly 39 donors, aged about 6 to 100 years, were systemically healthy Caucasian individuals from Russia. Approximately 9.3 milliliters of peripheral blood were collected from each donor into EDTA-treated Vacutainer tubes. Ficoll-Paque density-gradient centrifugation was used to isolate PBMCs, with at least 6 million obtained per sample. Total RNA was extracted from PBMCs with Trizol reagent, with at least 5.5 micrograms obtained per sample. The percentages of naive CD45RAhigh/CD27high T cells were determined by flow cytometry on a PBMC aliquot from every donor. Material: blood. The receptor comes from a woman in her 70s in good health. This chain is built from TRBV29-1 and TRBJ2-5; the D gene cannot be resolved reliably. Read as DNA, the sequence is TGCAGCGTTGAAGGAACGTCGGTTGAAGTGGGGGAGACCCAGTACTTC. It is translated as CSVEGTSVEVGETQYF.